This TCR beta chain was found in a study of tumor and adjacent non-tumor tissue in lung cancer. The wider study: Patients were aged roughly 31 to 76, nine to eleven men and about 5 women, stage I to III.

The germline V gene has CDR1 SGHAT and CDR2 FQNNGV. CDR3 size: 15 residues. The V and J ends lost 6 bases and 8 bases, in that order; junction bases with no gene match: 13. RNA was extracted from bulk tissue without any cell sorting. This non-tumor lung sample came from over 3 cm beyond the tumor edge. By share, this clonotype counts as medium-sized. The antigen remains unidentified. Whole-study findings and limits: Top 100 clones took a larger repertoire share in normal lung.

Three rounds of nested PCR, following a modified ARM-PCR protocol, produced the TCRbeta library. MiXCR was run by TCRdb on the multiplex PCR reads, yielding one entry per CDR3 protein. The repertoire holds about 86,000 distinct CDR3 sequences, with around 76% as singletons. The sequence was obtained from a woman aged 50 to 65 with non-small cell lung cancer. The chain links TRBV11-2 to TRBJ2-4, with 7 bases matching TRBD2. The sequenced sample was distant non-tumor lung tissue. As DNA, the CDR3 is TGTGCCAGCAGTTTCCCTAGCGGAATTGGGGACATTCAGTACTTC. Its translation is CASSFPSGIGDIQYF.